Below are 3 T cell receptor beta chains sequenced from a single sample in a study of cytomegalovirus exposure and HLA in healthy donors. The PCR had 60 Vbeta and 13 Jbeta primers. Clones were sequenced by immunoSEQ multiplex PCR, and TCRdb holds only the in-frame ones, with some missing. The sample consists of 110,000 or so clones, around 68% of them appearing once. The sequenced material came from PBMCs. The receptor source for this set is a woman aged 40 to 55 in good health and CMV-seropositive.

CDR3 sequence reads: CASSLSDRGRHGYTF. CDR3 DNA: TGTGCCAGCAGCTTATCGGACAGGGGGCGTCATGGCTACACCTTC. The genes are TRBV7-9 and TRBJ1-2, with TRBD1 matching over 11 bases. J gave up 6 bases and V 2 bases, and 5 bases lay outside the gene matches. CDR3 size: 15 residues. CDR1 and CDR2 from the germline V gene are SEHNR and FQNEAQ (reference sequence). The complete variable domain, with remaining parts taken from reference TRBV7-9 and TRBJ1-2, reads DTGVSQNPRHKITKRGQNVTFRCDPISEHNRLYWYRQTLGQGPEFLTYFQNEAQLEKSRLLSDRFSAERPKGSFSTLEIQRTEQGDSAMYLCASSLSDRGRHGYTFGSGTRLTVV.

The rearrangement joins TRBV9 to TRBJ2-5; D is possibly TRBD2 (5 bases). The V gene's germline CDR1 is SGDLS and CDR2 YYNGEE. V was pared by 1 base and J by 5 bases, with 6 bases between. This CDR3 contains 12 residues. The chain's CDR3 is CASSVRGETQYF. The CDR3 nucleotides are TGTGCCAGCAGCGTAAGAGGGGAGACCCAGTACTTC.

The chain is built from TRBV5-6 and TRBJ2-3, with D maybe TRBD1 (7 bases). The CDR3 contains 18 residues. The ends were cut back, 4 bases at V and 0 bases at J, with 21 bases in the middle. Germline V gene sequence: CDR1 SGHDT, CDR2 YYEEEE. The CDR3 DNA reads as TGTGCCAGCAGCCCCATCAAGGCGGGGACAGCTAGCACAGATACGCAGTATTTT. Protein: CASSPIKAGTASTDTQYF.